Following are 6 T cell receptor beta chains from one sample sequenced in a study of early T cells in non-severe SARS-CoV-2 infection. TCRdb fed the 5' RACE reads into MiXCR, producing one record per CDR3 protein. The sample consists of tens of thousands of distinct CDR3 sequences, roughly 14% of them appearing once. Sequenced: whole blood. The receptors stem from an adult who was a healthcare worker with PCR-confirmed SARS-CoV-2 infection or an uninfected control (not recorded which).

This clonotype is medium-sized. The V gene is TRBV28, the J gene TRBJ2-3; D uncertain. Germline V lookup: CDR1 MDHEN, CDR2 SYDVKM. The CDR3 runs 12 residues. Trimming pared 4 bases from V and 5 bases from J, leaving 7 bases between. In DNA form, the CDR3 reads TGTGCCAGCAGTTCAGAGGTAGATACGCAGTATTTT. This codes for CASSSEVDTQYF.

This clonotype was counted only a few times. The CDR3, as DNA: TGCAGCGTTGAAGCTAGCGGGAGAAGCACAGATACGCAGTATTTT. Its protein product is CSVEASGRSTDTQYF. This chain connects TRBV29-1 to TRBJ2-3; 10 bases agree with TRBD2. The CDR3 runs 15 residues. V lost 1 base to trimming and J lost 0 bases; unmatched junction nucleotides: 1. Germline CDR1 SQVTM, CDR2 ANQGSEA.

The V call is TRBV2, the J call TRBJ2-5; D gene unclear. Trimming left V 5 bases short and J 4 bases short, with 17 bases between. Germline CDR1 and CDR2: SNHLY and FYNNEI. The CDR3 loop spans 15 amino acids. The CDR3 sequence is CASSQSRSMGETQYF. In DNA, the CDR3 is TGTGCCAGCAGTCAATCCCGGTCCATGGGAGAGACCCAGTACTTC.

The table lists this clonotype with a few counts. This chain uses TRBV12-3 or TRBV12-4 with TRBJ1-2, with 7 bases lining up with TRBD1. The junction had 12 bases not matched to a gene; V was cut back by 5 bases and J by 0 bases. The CDR3 sequence is 17 residues long. CDR3 nucleotide sequence: TGTGCCAGCAGTCAAACAGTTTTGACAGGGACTAACTATGGCTACACCTTC. It is translated as CASSQTVLTGTNYGYTF.

This clonotype showed up just a few times. J is TRBJ1-4 and V is TRBV19; no definite D call. Germline CDR1 is LNHDA and CDR2 is SQIVND (reference sequence). The CDR3 has 12 residues. Trimming cost V 10 bases and J 6 bases, with 12 bases left between them. CDR3 DNA sequence: TGTGCCACCGGAGGCGTAGATGAAAAACTGTTTTTT. Its translation is CATGGVDEKLFF.

This clonotype was seen a few times. V gene TRBV12-3 or TRBV12-4 combines with J gene TRBJ2-3; D is ambiguous. Trimming removed 5 bases from V and 6 bases from J, with 21 bases in between. This CDR3 has 16 residues. CDR3 protein: CASSQHAGPLEDTQYF. The DNA of the CDR3 is TGTGCCAGCAGTCAACATGCCGGGCCCCTGGAGGATACGCAGTATTTT.